This T cell receptor (beta chain) is from a study of T-cell memory formation after mild COVID-19. TCRdb fed the 5' RACE reads into MiXCR, producing one record per CDR3 protein. The sample has more than 150,000 distinct CDR3 sequences, 20% to 25% seen once. Germline values: CDR1 SNHLY, CDR2 FYNNEI. The CDR3 runs to 17 residues. With 6 bases clipped from V and 5 bases from J, the junction kept 14 bases outside the gene matches. The study, taken as a whole, reports: Second-wave clones that peaked on day 37 lacked confirmed SARS-CoV-2 specificity. Among clones contracting day 15 to 85, CD4/CD8 was balanced, whereas later expanders leaned CD4+.

There are a few counts of this clonotype. No antigen is known for it. Sequencing was carried out using PBMCs or a T cell subset sorted from them (not recorded which). The receptor's source is an adult woman who had mild COVID-19 (a few samples of this study predate the infection). Cell type and time point are not known. This sequence joins TRBV2 and TRBJ1-5; 9 nucleotides align to TRBD1. In DNA, the CDR3 is TGTGCCAGCAGACGGTCGGCGCCGGGACAGGGATATCAGCCCCAGCATTTT. It yields the protein CASRRSAPGQGYQPQHF.